These T cell receptor beta chains were read from a single sample in a study of shared clonotypes between healthy human individuals. Assay used: immunoSEQ multiplex PCR; TCRdb lists only in-frame clones, some missing. The repertoire consists of over 2,000,000 clones, with over 85% occurring once and the leading ten covering over 1.5%. What was sequenced was naive CD8+ T cells from PBMCs. These receptors all come from a man younger than 35 in good health. Some clones in this sample may be carry-over from other donors' samples. The CDR3 runs from the conserved cysteine through the conserved F or W. Fields, in order: D gene, J gene, CDR3 length, clone size, V gene, CDR3 protein, CDR3 DNA. D genes are given only for firm matches. Part of the rows lack a size; the others show once, few, many or a class for expanded clones.

TRBD2,TRBJ2-5,15,once,TRBV9,CASSLRGGAKETQYF,TGTGCCAGCAGCCTGAGGGGAGGGGCCAAAGAGACCCAGTACTTC
.,TRBJ1-3,16,.,TRBV27,CASSPTLTGMVNTIYF,TGTGCCAGCAGCCCCACCTTGACGGGAATGGTAAACACCATATATTTT
TRBD1,TRBJ1-1,12,few,TRBV28,CASGGRGAEAFF,TGTGCCAGCGGAGGCAGGGGGGCTGAAGCTTTCTTT
.,TRBJ2-1,18,.,TRBV7-9,CASSLAWGAPSSYNEQFF,TGTGCCAGCAGCTTAGCGTGGGGTGCGCCTAGCTCCTACAATGAGCAGTTCTTC
.,TRBJ2-7,14,.,TRBV28,CASSFQAELYEQYF,TGTGCCAGCAGTTTCCAAGCGGAGCTTTACGAGCAGTACTTC
TRBD2,TRBJ2-7,16,.,TRBV19,CASSIDHVAGAGEQYF,TGTGCCAGTAGTATAGATCACGTAGCGGGAGCAGGGGAGCAGTACTTC
.,TRBJ2-5,14,.,TRBV28,CASSFSGSVETQYF,TGTGCCAGCAGTTTTTCCGGGAGTGTGGAGACCCAGTACTTC
.,TRBJ1-3,15,once,TRBV30,CAWSGARGSGNTIYF,TGTGCCTGGAGTGGGGCCAGGGGTTCTGGAAACACCATATATTTT
.,TRBJ1-1,15,.,TRBV27,CASSLSQGPNTEAFF,TGTGCCAGCAGTTTATCTCAGGGACCGAACACTGAAGCTTTCTTT
TRBD2,TRBJ2-7,15,.,TRBV6-5,CASRTSGASSYEQYF,TGTGCCAGCAGGACCAGCGGGGCCAGCTCCTACGAGCAGTACTTC
.,TRBJ1-1,14,.,TRBV9,CASSDGGMNTEAFF,TGTGCCAGCAGCGATGGGGGCATGAACACTGAAGCTTTCTTT
TRBD1,TRBJ2-3,17,.,TRBV11-1,CASSPLEGTGGTDTQYF,TGTGCCAGCAGTCCCCTTGAAGGGACAGGGGGCACAGATACGCAGTATTTT
TRBD2,TRBJ2-1,18,.,TRBV9,CASSVARGARTSFYEQFF,TGTGCCAGCAGCGTAGCCCGGGGAGCACGGACTAGCTTTTATGAGCAGTTCTTC
.,TRBJ1-1,16,.,TRBV28,CASSLSPTGLNTEAFF,TGTGCCAGCAGTTTATCTCCTACAGGATTGAACACTGAAGCTTTCTTT
TRBD1,TRBJ1-5,14,.,TRBV2,CASSEATGVQPQHF,TGTGCCAGCAGTGAAGCCACAGGGGTTCAGCCCCAGCATTTT
.,TRBJ1-5,13,.,TRBV28,CASSSDRRGPQHF,TGTGCCAGCAGCTCTGATAGGAGGGGGCCCCAGCATTTT
.,TRBJ2-7,13,.,TRBV6-1,CASSERYGYEQYF,TGTGCCAGCAGTGAAAGGTACGGCTACGAGCAGTACTTC
.,TRBJ2-6,13,.,TRBV6-5,CASSYSTELVLTF,TGTGCCAGCAGTTACTCGACGGAGCTAGTCCTGACTTTC
.,TRBJ2-6,17,.,TRBV27,CASSLSPGSSGANVLTF,TGTGCCAGCAGTTTATCTCCAGGCTCCTCTGGGGCCAACGTCCTGACTTTC
TRBD1,TRBJ1-2,14,few,TRBV29-1,CSVEGTGDNYGYTF,TGCAGCGTTGAGGGGACAGGGGATAACTATGGCTACACCTTC
.,TRBJ2-7,13,.,TRBV9,CASSEDPSYEQYF,TGTGCCAGTTCGGAGGACCCCTCCTACGAGCAGTACTTC
.,TRBJ2-1,14,.,TRBV12-5,CASGLYGSYNEQFF,TGTGCTAGTGGTCTTTATGGATCCTACAATGAGCAGTTCTTC
TRBD2,TRBJ2-1,19,.,TRBV15,CATSRDILMEREGEDEQFF,TGTGCCACCAGCAGAGATATTCTAATGGAGCGGGAGGGCGAAGATGAGCAGTTCTTC
TRBD2,TRBJ2-5,15,.,TRBV6-5,CASSYLAGAKGTQYF,TGTGCCAGCAGTTATTTAGCGGGAGCCAAGGGGACCCAGTACTTC
TRBD2,TRBJ2-1,16,.,TRBV19,CASSLRLAGGLRGQFF,TGTGCCAGTAGTCTGAGACTAGCGGGAGGGTTGAGGGGGCAGTTCTTC
TRBD2,TRBJ2-2,16,.,TRBV7-3,CASSSWTSVNTGELFF,TGTGCCAGCAGCTCTTGGACTAGCGTGAACACCGGGGAGCTGTTTTTT
.,TRBJ1-1,11,.,TRBV19,CATSGSTEAFF,TGTGCCACCTCGGGTTCTACTGAAGCTTTCTTT
TRBD1,TRBJ1-1,15,.,TRBV27,CASGPIQGAYTEAFF,TGTGCCAGCGGACCCATACAGGGGGCGTACACTGAAGCTTTCTTT
TRBD1,TRBJ1-1,13,.,TRBV27,CASRGDRGSEAFF,TGTGCCAGCAGGGGCGACAGGGGGAGTGAAGCTTTCTTT
.,TRBJ2-7,14,.,TRBV16,CASSQSGAFYEQYF,TGTGCCAGCAGCCAATCCGGGGCGTTTTACGAGCAGTACTTC
.,TRBJ1-4,13,.,TRBV5-4,CASSLWGGEKLFF,TGTGCCAGCAGCTTGTGGGGGGGTGAAAAACTGTTTTTT
TRBD2,TRBJ2-1,14,.,TRBV29-1,CSVGAGLVMNEQFF,TGCAGCGTTGGGGCCGGACTAGTAATGAATGAGCAGTTCTTC
TRBD2,TRBJ2-7,14,.,TRBV7-9,CASSLGLLSYEQYF,TGTGCCAGCAGCTTGGGACTACTAAGCTACGAGCAGTACTTC
.,TRBJ2-3,15,.,TRBV19,CASSTPRLDGDTQYF,TGTGCCAGTAGTACTCCCAGACTAGATGGAGATACGCAGTATTTT
.,TRBJ1-4,15,.,TRBV19,CASSIGGRVNEKLFF,TGTGCCAGTAGTATCGGGGGCAGGGTGAATGAAAAACTGTTTTTT
.,TRBJ1-1,11,few,TRBV4-1,CASSLGPEAFF,TGCGCCAGCAGCCTTGGACCTGAAGCTTTCTTT
.,TRBJ2-4,19,.,TRBV11-2,CASSYPISAGILAKNIQYF,TGTGCCAGCAGCTATCCAATCAGCGCAGGGATACTAGCCAAAAACATTCAGTACTTC
.,TRBJ2-2,16,.,TRBV7-9,CASSLKGPFNTGELFF,TGTGCCAGCAGCTTAAAAGGGCCTTTCAACACCGGGGAGCTGTTTTTT
TRBD1,TRBJ2-5,16,.,TRBV13,CASSLGPTGGIETQYF,TGTGCCAGCAGCTTAGGCCCGACAGGGGGTATAGAGACCCAGTACTTC
.,TRBJ1-1,15,.,TRBV7-2,CASSLVAVLHPEAFF,TGTGCCAGCAGCTTAGTAGCAGTACTCCACCCTGAAGCTTTCTTT
.,TRBJ2-1,15,.,TRBV7-3,CASSLVGSAYNEQFF,TGTGCCAGCAGCTTAGTCGGTAGCGCCTACAATGAGCAGTTCTTC
.,TRBJ2-1,12,.,TRBV4-1,CASSQDGAAQFF,TGCGCCAGCAGCCAAGATGGAGCGGCCCAGTTCTTC
TRBD1,TRBJ1-1,13,.,TRBV7-9,CASSPLGGQLAFF,TGTGCCAGCAGCCCCCTGGGGGGACAGTTGGCTTTCTTT
.,TRBJ1-2,14,few,TRBV7-9,CASSLGIATLYYTF,TGTGCCAGCAGCTTAGGGATAGCCACGCTATACTACACCTTC
TRBD1,TRBJ1-5,18,.,TRBV19,CASSIEPKTGGWDQPQHF,TGTGCCAGTAGTATAGAGCCTAAGACAGGGGGCTGGGATCAGCCCCAGCATTTT
TRBD2,TRBJ2-5,14,.,TRBV27,CASTALAGAETQYF,TGTGCCAGCACCGCCTTAGCGGGTGCGGAGACCCAGTACTTC
.,TRBJ1-2,14,few,TRBV14,CASSSPGQNYGYTF,TGTGCCAGCAGCTCACCGGGACAAAATTATGGCTACACCTTC
.,TRBJ1-5,16,.,TRBV7-9,CASSLFTGGSNQPQHF,TGTGCCAGCAGCTTATTCACCGGGGGCAGCAATCAGCCCCAGCATTTT
.,TRBJ1-5,16,.,TRBV7-9,CASSLDGAFSNQPQHF,TGTGCCAGCAGCTTAGACGGGGCTTTCAGCAATCAGCCCCAGCATTTT
.,TRBJ2-2,14,.,TRBV19,CASTPGWNTGELFF,TGTGCCAGTACCCCGGGGTGGAACACCGGGGAGCTGTTTTTT
.,TRBJ1-2,13,.,TRBV28,CASSLEGTVGYTF,TGTGCCAGCAGTTTAGAGGGGACGGTGGGCTACACCTTC
.,TRBJ1-3,16,.,TRBV18,CASSPQDGLTGNTIYF,TGTGCCAGCTCACCTCAGGACGGCCTAACTGGAAACACCATATATTTT